This T cell receptor beta chain is drawn from a study of monozygotic twins with inflammatory bowel disease. For this clonotype: Its matching antigen is unknown.

The input for each TCR library was 3,500 to 4,000 ng of total RNA. Reanalyzing the 5' RACE reads, TCRdb keeps one entry per CDR3 protein, without DNA. The sample's table shows 110,000 or so distinct CDR3 sequences. This CDR3 has 14 amino acids. Germline V lookup: CDR1 LGHDT, CDR2 YNNKEL (reference sequence). Overall study results and limits: With inverse Simpson as the measure, TCRbeta diversity was lower in IBD patients than in healthy co-twins.

The rearrangement links TRBV3-1 to TRBJ2-1; TCRdb calls TRBD2, which cannot be checked without DNA. What was sequenced was blood. The receptor's source is a human donor with ulcerative colitis or Crohn's disease, or a healthy co-twin of an affected twin (not recorded which). CDR3 amino acids: CASSQENQEDEQFF.